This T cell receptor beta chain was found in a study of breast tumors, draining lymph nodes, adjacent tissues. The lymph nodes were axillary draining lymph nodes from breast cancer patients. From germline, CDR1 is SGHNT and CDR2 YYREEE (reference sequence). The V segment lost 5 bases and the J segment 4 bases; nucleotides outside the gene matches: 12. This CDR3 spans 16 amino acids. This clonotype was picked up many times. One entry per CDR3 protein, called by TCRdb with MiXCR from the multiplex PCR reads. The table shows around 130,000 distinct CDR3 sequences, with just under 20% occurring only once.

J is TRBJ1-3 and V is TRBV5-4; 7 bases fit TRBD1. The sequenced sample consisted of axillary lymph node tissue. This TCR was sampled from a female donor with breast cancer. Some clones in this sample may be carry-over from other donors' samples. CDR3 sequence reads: CASRPGPQGLGNTIYF. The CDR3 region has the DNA TGTGCCAGCAGGCCGGGCCCACAGGGGCTCGGAAACACCATATATTTT.